The 3 T cell receptor beta chains below were found in one sample sequenced in a study of vaccination effects on CD4 cells after COVID-19. The data were produced by immunoSEQ multiplex PCR, yet TCRdb's version contains in-frame clones alone and is incomplete. The table includes about 72,000 clones, about 86% detected once. These receptors lack a known antigen. ViraFEST assay sequencing came after antigen-specific CD4+ T cells were expanded with viral peptide pools. On day 10 of culture, CD4+ T cells were separated out. Vaccination of participants consisted of two doses of either the BNT162b2 or mRNA-1273 vaccine. This specimen consisted of CD4+ T cells from PBMCs cultured with HCoV-229E spike peptides, obtained after COVID-19 vaccination. The source is a human donor who received a COVID-19 vaccine.

The chain joins TRBV28 to TRBJ1-5; 7 bases align to TRBD1. Germline assignment: CDR1 MDHEN and CDR2 SYDVKM. Unmatched junction bases numbered 12, after V lost 5 bases and J lost 2 bases. The CDR3 is 17 amino acids. This CDR3 reads CASSIGQAPYGNQPQHF. The CDR3 DNA follows: TGTGCCAGCAGTATCGGACAGGCCCCATATGGCAATCAGCCCCAGCATTTT.

The V gene is TRBV29-1, the J gene TRBJ2-2; no firm D call. The V and J ends lost 7 bases and 8 bases respectively, with 5 bases between them. Germline-derived CDR1 and CDR2 are SQVTM and ANQGSEA. This CDR3 is built from 9 residues. This CDR3 is CSAVGELFF. In nucleotides, the CDR3 is TGCAGCGCCGTTGGGGAGCTGTTTTTT.

The genes are TRBV5-1 and TRBJ2-1; TRBD2 aligns across 8 bases. The V gene's germline CDR1 is SGHRS and CDR2 YFSETQ. The CDR3 spans 17 residues. Unmatched junction bases numbered 8, after V lost 3 bases and J lost 0 bases. CDR3 region: CASSSRGGVSSYNEQFF. The CDR3 nucleotides are TGCGCCAGCAGCTCCCGGGGGGGGGTCAGCTCCTACAATGAGCAGTTCTTC.